This T cell receptor beta chain comes out of a study of blood T cell repertoires in COVID-19. Whole-study context: The United States, Italy and Spain were the sources of the acute and convalescent COVID-19 samples. The cDNA or gDNA used as material had been derived from T cells, B-cell-depleted T cells, or PBMCs.

Profiled with immunoSEQ multiplex PCR; TCRdb holds only in-frame clones, not every one. The repertoire holds 250,000 or so clones, with roughly 82% as singletons. This clone was detected a few times. Everyone who took part was roughly 18 to 89 years old, and they came from about 23 US areas. V lost 6 bases and J lost 1, with 16 bases in between. The CDR3 spans 15 residues. Germline V CDR1 and CDR2: SGHVS, FQNEAQ. The clonotype originates from a woman in her forties or fifties who had recovered from COVID-19. Sequenced: PBMCs or T cells enriched from blood (not recorded which). This chain links TRBV7-8 with TRBJ2-7; TRBD2 is a possible D gene (6 bases). The CDR3 DNA sequence: TGTGCCAGCAGTCTGATGCGGGGTGTATCCTACGAGCAGTACTTC. Its protein product is CASSLMRGVSYEQYF.